A single sample gave rise to the 14 T cell receptor beta chains below, sequenced in a study of control samples from healthy donors and cancer patients. The repertoire was sequenced with immunoSEQ multiplex PCR; TCRdb's copy has only in-frame clones and lacks some. The table shows 120,000 to 150,000 clones, with more than 85% occurring only once. The sample taken for sequencing was blood. These receptors originate from a man aged 25-40 years in good health.

The chain employs TRBV19 and TRBJ1-3; 8 nucleotides align to TRBD1. The CDR3 loop spans 14 amino acids. Germline V gives CDR1 LNHDA, CDR2 SQIVND (reference sequence). V was pared by 3 bases and J by 8 bases, with 6 bases of the junction left unmatched. The CDR3 is CASSMEQGVDTIYF. For the CDR3, the DNA is TGTGCCAGTAGTATGGAACAGGGGGTGGACACCATATATTTT.

This clone was found once. V is TRBV30 and J is TRBJ1-5; TRBD1 matches at 7 bases. CDR3 length equals 13 residues. V lost 7 bases and J lost 1; bases outside the gene matches: 4. Germline V CDR1 and CDR2: GTSNPN, SVGIG (reference sequence). The CDR3 is CAFGTASNQPQHF. In DNA, the CDR3 is TGTGCCTTCGGGACAGCCAGCAATCAGCCCCAGCATTTT. The whole variable domain, filled in from reference TRBV30 and TRBJ1-5, reads SQTIHQWPATLVQPVGSPLSLECTVEGTSNPNLYWYRQAAGRGLQLLFYSVGIGQISSEVPQNLSASRPQDRQFILSSKKLLLSDSGFYLCAFGTASNQPQHFGDGTRLSIL.

The chain joins TRBV27 to TRBJ2-1, with 14 bases aligning to TRBD2. Germline loops: CDR1 MNHEY, CDR2 SMNVEV (reference sequence). The ends lost 10 bases at V and 9 bases at J; junction bases unmatched: 5. The CDR3 has 13 residues. CDR3 region: CAIRTSGGTEQFF. As DNA, the CDR3 is TGTGCCATCCGGACTAGCGGGGGGACTGAGCAGTTCTTC.

This rearrangement joins TRBV3-1 (or the pseudogene TRBV3-2) to TRBJ2-7; TRBD1 might be the D (7 bases). Germline CDR1 LGHDT, CDR2 YNNKEL (reference sequence). Trimming removed 2 bases at V and 7 bases at J, with 15 bases between. The CDR3 length is 14 residues. CDR3 residues: CASSQRSPGGEQYF. CDR3 in DNA: TGTGCCAGCAGCCAACGTTCTCCAGGGGGGGAGCAGTACTTC.

This clone was seen a single time. V gene TRBV9 combines with J gene TRBJ2-2, with D perhaps TRBD2 (5 bases). V was shortened by 2 bases and J by 8 bases, with 13 bases between the two germline ends. The CDR3 totals 14 residues. Germline lookup yields CDR1 SGDLS and CDR2 YYNGEE. The CDR3 sequence is CASSVGLGFGELFF. CDR3 DNA sequence: TGTGCCAGCAGCGTCGGACTGGGGTTTGGGGAGCTGTTTTTT.

The rearrangement joins TRBV6-5 to TRBJ2-3; 13 bases fit TRBD2. Per germline, CDR1 MNHEY and CDR2 SVGAGI. The CDR3 spans 16 residues. V shed 0 bases, J shed 4 bases, and the junction held 1 base outside the gene matches. CDR3 bases: TGTGCCAGCAGTTACTCGGGACTAGCGGGGCCAGATACGCAGTATTTT. Translation gives CASSYSGLAGPDTQYF.

This clone was seen once. V and J are TRBV28 and TRBJ1-2; TRBD1 aligns across 7 bases. The V and J ends lost 6 bases and 8 bases, in that order; junction bases with no gene match: 15. CDR1 and CDR2 from the germline V gene are MDHEN and SYDVKM. The length of the CDR3 is 15 residues. This chain's CDR3 is CASRRRRQGGRGYTF. CDR3 in DNA: TGTGCCAGCAGGAGAAGACGACAGGGAGGAAGGGGCTACACCTTC.

The chain couples TRBV27 to TRBJ1-3; D uncertain. The CDR3 is 16 amino acids. Trimming shortened V by 0 bases and J by 0 bases, and 9 bases separated the two germline ends. Germline V gene data show CDR1 as MNHEY and CDR2 as SMNVEV (reference sequence). The CDR3 sequence: CASSLSRHNSGNTIYF. The CDR3, as DNA: TGTGCCAGCAGTTTATCGAGACACAACTCTGGAAACACCATATATTTT.

The rearrangement links TRBV28 to TRBJ2-2, with 10 bases aligning to TRBD2. Germline assignment: CDR1 MDHEN and CDR2 SYDVKM. CDR3 length: 14 residues. V lost 6 bases, J lost 9 bases, and 7 bases stayed unmatched. In DNA, the CDR3 is TGTGCCAGCAGCGAACCTAGCGGGGGTAGGGAGCTGTTTTTT. Encoded protein: CASSEPSGGRELFF.

V and J are TRBV6-4 and TRBJ2-3; perhaps TRBD2 as D (6 bases). The CDR3 loop spans 13 amino acids. Germline CDR1 MRHNA, CDR2 SNTAGT. V gave up 5 bases and J gave up 3 bases, with 9 bases separating them. CDR3 nucleotide sequence: TGTGCCAGCAGTAAGGAGGGTACAGATACGCAGTATTTT. This codes for CASSKEGTDTQYF.

This clone was picked up one time. The J gene is TRBJ1-1, the V gene TRBV19; maybe TRBD1 (6 bases). Trimming took off 3 bases at V and 1 base at J, with 9 bases between the two ends. Germline assignment: CDR1 LNHDA and CDR2 SQIVND (reference sequence). The CDR3 length is 14 residues. CDR3 bases: TGTGCCAGTAGTATTCGACAGGAGAACACTGAAGCTTTCTTT. This gives the protein CASSIRQENTEAFF.

This rearrangement joins TRBV19 to TRBJ1-4; possibly TRBD1 for D (5 bases). The CDR3 length is 13 residues. Germline V gene sequence: CDR1 LNHDA, CDR2 SQIVND (reference sequence). The V and J ends lost 7 bases and 1 base respectively, with 7 bases between them. CDR3 DNA: TGTGCCAGTACAGGGAGAACTAATGAAAAACTGTTTTTT. This codes for CASTGRTNEKLFF.

The J gene is TRBJ2-3, the V gene TRBV2; 11 bases are shared with TRBD2. Germline CDR1 and CDR2: SNHLY and FYNNEI. CDR3 length: 17 residues. J was trimmed by 3 bases and V by 4 bases; bases with no gene match: 9. The CDR3 nucleotides read TGTGCCAGCAGTGGTGGTAGCGGGGGGGCCTGGACAGATACGCAGTATTTT. Translated: CASSGGSGGAWTDTQYF.

The rearrangement joins TRBV19 to TRBJ1-2; D unclear. V was cut by 3 bases and J by 10 bases, with 21 bases left in between. The CDR3 covers 15 residues. CDR1 is LNHDA and CDR2 is SQIVND in the germline V gene (reference sequence). CDR3 sequence: CASSILRRQDPIYTF. The CDR3 DNA sequence: TGTGCCAGTAGTATCTTAAGGCGTCAGGACCCTATCTACACCTTC. Using reference TRBV19 and TRBJ1-2 for the parts outside the CDR3, the full variable domain is DGGITQSPKYLFRKEGQNVTLSCEQNLNHDAMYWYRQDPGQGLRLIYYSQIVNDFQKGDIAEGYSVSREKKESFPLTVTSAQKNPTAFYLCASSILRRQDPIYTFGSGTRLTVV.